This T cell receptor (beta chain) was recorded in a study of T cells in Graves' hyperthyroidism and ophthalmopathy. This clonotype has ten or more counts. Patients aged 18 to 65 had newly diagnosed hyperthyroidism lasting under 2 months. Clinical symptoms, serum thyroxine and TRAb, thyroid ultrasound and orbital computed tomography were used for the diagnoses. The PBMCs were taken from around 9.1 ml of fresh peripheral blood. RNA transcripts provided the source from which TCR beta CDR3 regions were amplified. Initially, a first-round RT-PCR of the TCR CDR3 employed the HTBI primer set. Using its own MiXCR run on the multiplex PCR reads, TCRdb lists one record per CDR3 protein. The sample lists fewer than 350,000 distinct CDR3 sequences, about 14% seen once, with 7.5% to 8% in the top ten. Trimming shortened V by 6 bases and J by 1 base, and 18 bases separated the two germline ends. Germline loops: CDR1 KGHSH, CDR2 LQKENI. The CDR3 length is 17 residues.

The receptor was isolated from a woman in her 30s with Graves' hyperthyroidism that later progressed to Graves' ophthalmopathy. The sequenced sample consisted of blood. The V and J genes are TRBV18 and TRBJ2-2; either TRBD1 or TRBD2 may fit D (6 bases each). CDR3 in DNA: TGTGCCAGCTCTACAGACGGGGGACAACTGAACACCGGGGAGCTGTTTTTT. Translating gives CASSTDGGQLNTGELFF.